The 26 T cell receptor beta chains below were found in one sample sequenced in a study of T cells after posttransplantation cyclophosphamide. Sequencing used immunoSEQ multiplex PCR; TCRdb keeps in-frame clones, though not all of them. There are roughly 4,500 clones in the sample; around 79% occur only once, and around 35% lies in the top ten. Cyclophosphamide on days +3 and +4 followed busulfan-fludarabine conditioning and a marrow graft. This specimen consisted of PBMCs, obtained about 4 weeks after a stem cell transplant with posttransplant cyclophosphamide. Receptors were obtained from a male patient in his 50s who received an allogeneic stem cell transplant from an unrelated donor, was CMV-positive, and had acute GVHD only. Some T cells may be provided by the graft donor.

In this sample, this clone turned up once. The chain joins TRBV9 to TRBJ1-3, with D possibly being TRBD1 (5 bases). The germline gives CDR1 SGDLS, CDR2 YYNGEE. This CDR3 is 15 amino acids long. Trimming removed 2 bases at V and 0 bases at J, with 9 bases between. CDR3 coding DNA: TGTGCCAGCAGCGTTTCGGGGGGCTCTGGAAACACCATATATTTT. This gives the protein CASSVSGGSGNTIYF.

The V gene is TRBV2, the J gene TRBJ1-5; D uncertain. Trimming removed 2 bases from V and 8 bases from J, with 10 bases in between. Germline V gene data show CDR1 as SNHLY and CDR2 as FYNNEI. The CDR3 has 13 amino acids. CDR3 DNA sequence: TGTGCCAGCAGTGAATGGCTTTTCGAGCCCCAGCATTTT. Translated: CASSEWLFEPQHF.

This clone has more than one count but fewer than ten. This chain links TRBV28 with TRBJ2-1; TRBD2 aligns across 7 bases. Trimming cost V 5 bases and J 6 bases; bases outside gene matches: 10. The CDR3 loop spans 15 amino acids. CDR1 is MDHEN and CDR2 is SYDVKM in the germline V gene. CDR3 sequence reads: CASSVLAEVGNEQFF. The CDR3 DNA reads TGTGCCAGCAGTGTCCTAGCGGAGGTGGGCAATGAGCAGTTCTTC.

This clone is labeled as large. Within the sample, other DNA sequences also encode this same CDR3. J is TRBJ1-1 and V is TRBV19; the D gene is possibly TRBD1 (6 bases). This CDR3 region has 15 residues. Between the trimmed V and J ends, which lost 4 bases and 0 bases, there was a span of 12 bases. Germline-derived CDR1 and CDR2 are LNHDA and SQIVND (reference sequence). The CDR3 protein is CASSTRTALNTEAFF. The DNA for the CDR3 is TGTGCCAGTAGTACCAGGACAGCGCTGAACACTGAAGCTTTCTTT.

This rearrangement joins TRBV4-2 to TRBJ1-5; a weak D match, TRBD1 (6 bases). The CDR3 sequence is 15 residues long. V shed 1 base and J shed 2 bases, with 9 bases lying between them. The germline CDR1 and CDR2 sequences are LGHNA and YNFKEQ. As DNA, the CDR3 is TGTGCCAGCAGCCAAGGGGGGCAGGGCAATCAGCCCCAGCATTTT. This codes for CASSQGGQGNQPQHF.

This rearrangement joins TRBV5-6 to TRBJ2-7; 10 bases match TRBD2. In germline, CDR1 is SGHDT, CDR2 YYEEEE. V lost 4 bases and J lost 3; bases outside the gene matches: 4. The CDR3 extends over 14 amino acids. CDR3 loop: CASSEGLARYEQYF. Written as DNA, the CDR3 is TGTGCCAGCAGCGAGGGACTAGCGCGCTACGAGCAGTACTTC. Full variable domain (remainder filled in from reference TRBV5-6 and TRBJ2-7): DAGVTQSPTHLIKTRGQQVTLRCSPKSGHDTVSWYQQALGQGPQFIFQYYEEEERQRGNFPDRFSGHQFPNYSSELNVNALLLGDSALYLCASSEGLARYEQYFGPGTRLTVT.

The CDR3 DNA reads TGTGCCAGCAGCTCCTCCGGGACTAGCGCCGGTTACAATGAGCAGTTCTTC. Encoded protein: CASSSSGTSAGYNEQFF. The chain uses TRBV5-6 and TRBJ2-1; 10 bases are a match to TRBD2. Trimming removed 3 bases from V and 4 bases from J; junction bases left unmatched: 10. Germline lookup yields CDR1 SGHDT and CDR2 YYEEEE. The CDR3 is 17 amino acids.

This clone was picked up one time. The gene calls are TRBV4-3 and TRBJ2-7, with 9 nucleotides matching TRBD2. Germline V lookup: CDR1 LGHNA, CDR2 YSLEER. V lost 5 bases to trimming and J lost 5 bases; unmatched junction nucleotides: 7. The CDR3 runs to 14 residues. The CDR3 spells CASSSRTSDHEQYF. In nucleotides, the CDR3 is TGCGCCAGCAGCTCGCGGACTAGCGACCACGAGCAGTACTTC.

This clone was counted between two and nine times. The J gene is TRBJ2-7, the V gene TRBV11-3, with TRBD2 matching 10 bases. CDR3 length: 14 amino acids. Germline V CDR1 and CDR2: SGHNT, YENEEA. Trimming removed 3 bases from V and 4 bases from J; junction bases left unmatched: 3. CDR3: CASSLSGRGYEQYF. In DNA form, the CDR3 reads TGTGCCAGCAGCTTGAGCGGGAGGGGGTACGAGCAGTACTTC.

The chain is built from TRBV7-8 and TRBJ2-3; D gene uncertain. V lost 1 base and J lost 1, with 9 bases in between. CDR3 size: 15 residues. CDR1 is SGHVS, CDR2 FQNEAQ, per germline. CDR3 coding DNA: TGTGCCAGCAGCTTAGTGGTAGAGGGCACAGATACGCAGTATTTT. Translating it yields CASSLVVEGTDTQYF.

The genes are TRBV30 and TRBJ1-1, with a possible D match to TRBD1 (5 bases). This CDR3 is 14 amino acids long. The V and J ends lost 2 bases and 7 bases respectively, with 17 bases between them. In germline, CDR1 is GTSNPN, CDR2 SVGIG (reference sequence). The CDR3 bases are TGTGCCTGGAGTTACCAGGGCGTGTATGGTGAAGCTTTCTTT. This codes for CAWSYQGVYGEAFF.

The chain carries TRBV9 and TRBJ2-1, with TRBD2 matching over 12 bases. Germline lookup yields CDR1 SGDLS and CDR2 YYNGEE. V lost 0 bases and J lost 8; bases outside the gene matches: 9. There are 17 residues in the CDR3. The CDR3, as DNA: TGTGCCAGCAGCGTAGGTCTAGCGGGAGGGCTGGGGCATGAGCAGTTCTTC. Translating it yields CASSVGLAGGLGHEQFF.

The CDR3 is CASSGDRNTAPQHF. The CDR3 nucleotides read TGTGCCAGCAGTGGAGACAGGAACACTGCGCCCCAGCATTTT. The gene calls are TRBV6-1 and TRBJ1-5, with D tentatively TRBD1 (6 bases). Germline values: CDR1 MNHNS, CDR2 SASEGT. The V end lost 4 bases, the J end lost 9 bases, and 16 bases lay between the germline ends. The CDR3 is made up of 14 amino acids.

The rearrangement uses TRBV7-6 and TRBJ2-7; D might be TRBD2 (6 bases). The V end lost 0 bases, the J end lost 6 bases, and 18 bases lay between the germline ends. The CDR3 has 16 residues. Germline V lookup: CDR1 SGHVS, CDR2 FNYEAQ. The CDR3 DNA follows: TGTGCCAGCAGCTTAGCGGAGGGGCTTCCGGGAACCGAGCAGTACTTC. Protein product: CASSLAEGLPGTEQYF.

This chain joins TRBV9 and TRBJ2-7; D is possibly TRBD2 (6 bases). Germline assignment: CDR1 SGDLS and CDR2 YYNGEE. Trimming took 0 bases from V and 5 from J, leaving 15 bases between them. The CDR3 has 15 residues. The chain's CDR3 is CASSVVGTPADEQYF. CDR3 sequence (DNA): TGTGCCAGCAGCGTAGTCGGGACTCCGGCGGACGAGCAGTACTTC.

This chain uses TRBV7-8 with TRBJ2-1; TRBD2 is a possible D gene (6 bases). CDR3 length: 15 amino acids. CDR1 SGHVS and CDR2 FQNEAQ come from the germline V gene. Trimming cost V 1 base and J 2 bases, with 9 bases left between them. The CDR3 reads CASSLGSGTYNEQFF. CDR3 coding DNA: TGTGCCAGCAGCTTAGGTAGCGGAACCTACAATGAGCAGTTCTTC.

V usage is TRBV7-6 and J usage is TRBJ2-1; TRBD1 is a possible D gene (5 bases). Per the germline V gene, CDR1 is SGHVS and CDR2 is FNYEAQ. The CDR3 sequence is 15 residues long. V lost 2 bases, J lost 0 bases, and 8 bases lay in between. CDR3 protein: CASSLQGGSYNEQFF. In DNA, the CDR3 is TGTGCCAGCAGCTTACAGGGTGGCTCCTACAATGAGCAGTTCTTC.

This clone was picked up a small number of times. The CDR3 is CASSSGGVGKSETQYF. The CDR3, as DNA: TGCGCCAGCAGCTCTGGGGGGGTGGGGAAGTCGGAGACCCAGTACTTC. V and J are TRBV5-1 and TRBJ2-5; 7 bases agree with TRBD2. Germline V lookup: CDR1 SGHRS, CDR2 YFSETQ. This CDR3 has 16 amino acids. J was trimmed by 5 bases and V by 3 bases; bases with no gene match: 13. Complete variable domain (other parts from reference TRBV5-1 and TRBJ2-5): KAGVTQTPRYLIKTRGQQVTLSCSPISGHRSVSWYQQTPGQGLQFLFEYFSETQRNKGNFPGRFSGRQFSNSRSEMNVSTLELGDSALYLCASSSGGVGKSETQYFGPGTRLLVL.

The CDR3 sequence: CASKGSGGTSDTQYF. In DNA form, the CDR3 reads TGTGCCAGCAAGGGTAGCGGGGGGACCTCAGATACGCAGTATTTT. The rearrangement links TRBV2 to TRBJ2-3; 10 nucleotides line up with TRBD2. The V gene's germline CDR1 is SNHLY and CDR2 FYNNEI. CDR3 length: 15 amino acids. Trimming cost V 7 bases and J 4 bases; bases outside gene matches: 8.

The gene calls are TRBV28 and TRBJ2-5; 7 bases map to TRBD1. Trimming took 5 bases from V and 1 from J; bases not matched to a gene: 10. Germline CDR1 is MDHEN and CDR2 is SYDVKM. The CDR3 length is 16 residues. The CDR3 DNA reads TGTGCCAGCAGTACCTGGACAGGATTCTCCCAAGAGACCCAGTACTTC. Translated: CASSTWTGFSQETQYF.

This chain connects TRBV28 to TRBJ2-7; 7 bases agree with TRBD2. Germline V gene data show CDR1 as MDHEN and CDR2 as SYDVKM. V lost 8 bases, J lost 3 bases, and 7 bases stayed unmatched. CDR3 size: 13 residues. CDR3 in amino acids: CASGSPGGYEQYF. The CDR3 bases are TGTGCCAGCGGTAGCCCGGGGGGCTACGAGCAGTACTTC.

The chain recombines TRBV7-9 with TRBJ2-5, with D possibly matching TRBD1 (6 bases). Germline CDR1 SEHNR, CDR2 FQNEAQ (reference sequence). The CDR3 contains 15 residues. Between the trimmed V and J ends, which lost 5 bases and 4 bases, there was a span of 17 bases. The CDR3 DNA is TGTGCCAGCAGCCGAACCGACAGGAACATAGAGACCCAGTACTTC. This gives the protein CASSRTDRNIETQYF. The full variable domain, completed using reference TRBV7-9 and TRBJ2-5, is DTGVSQNPRHKITKRGQNVTFRCDPISEHNRLYWYRQTLGQGPEFLTYFQNEAQLEKSRLLSDRFSAERPKGSFSTLEIQRTEQGDSAMYLCASSRTDRNIETQYFGPGTRLLVL.

The chain has TRBV7-8 and TRBJ1-4; D gene ambiguous. The CDR3 contains 16 residues. Germline V lookup: CDR1 SGHVS, CDR2 FQNEAQ. The germline V and J ends were trimmed by 5 bases and 7 bases, with 20 bases remaining between them. The CDR3 DNA reads TGTGCCAGCAGCCCCCCCCCGAGTGGCCGCGGTGAAAAACTGTTTTTT. Amino acids: CASSPPPSGRGEKLFF.

The CDR3 here is CASSGGTSGSKQYF. The CDR3 DNA is TGTGCCAGCAGCGGGGGGACTAGCGGGAGTAAGCAGTACTTC. The V call is TRBV7-2, the J call TRBJ2-7, with 14 bases lining up with TRBD2. Trimming took 5 bases from V and 8 from J; bases not matched to a gene: 5. Germline values: CDR1 SGHTA, CDR2 FQGNSA. This CDR3 region has 14 residues.

The CDR3 bases are TGTGCCTGTTTTAGCATGCAGGGAGGAAATGGCTACACCTTC. It yields the protein CACFSMQGGNGYTF. This sequence joins TRBV30 and TRBJ1-2; maybe TRBD1 (5 bases). The CDR3 has 14 residues. V was shortened by 6 bases and J by 6 bases, with 20 bases between the two germline ends. CDR1 is GTSNPN and CDR2 is SVGIG in the germline V gene (reference sequence).

The rearrangement uses TRBV2 and TRBJ2-6; D may be TRBD1 (6 bases). CDR1 is SNHLY, CDR2 FYNNEI, per germline. V dropped 4 bases and J dropped 2 bases, with 9 bases sitting between them. The CDR3 runs to 15 residues. DNA of the CDR3: TGTGCCAGCAGTGGGGACATGACTGGGGCCAACGTCCTGACTTTC. This sequence encodes CASSGDMTGANVLTF.